Following are 15 T cell receptor beta chains from one sample sequenced in a study of blood T cell repertoires in COVID-19. TCRdb keeps only in-frame clones here, not all; method: immunoSEQ multiplex PCR. The sample shows about 260,000 clones, approximately 81% of them seen only once. The sequenced sample consisted of peripheral blood. The origin of the receptors is a man in his 60s with acute or convalescent COVID-19.

The rearrangement joins TRBV28 to TRBJ2-4, with 7 bases lining up with TRBD1. This CDR3 spans 14 amino acids. The ends lost 5 bases at V and 7 bases at J; junction bases unmatched: 8. CDR1 MDHEN and CDR2 SYDVKM come from the germline V gene. The CDR3 bases are TGTGCCAGCAGTATTGACAGGGTCCGGAACATTCAGTACTTC. This codes for CASSIDRVRNIQYF.

This clone was detected once. This sequence joins TRBV4-3 and TRBJ2-2, with D uncertain. This CDR3 is built from 12 residues. The ends were cut back, 3 bases at V and 5 bases at J, with 4 bases in the middle. CDR1 is LGHNA, CDR2 YSLEER, per germline. CDR3 coding DNA: TGCGCCAGCAGCCAGAGGACCGGGGAGCTGTTTTTT. Translating gives CASSQRTGELFF.

The genes are TRBV6-5 and TRBJ2-3; D remains unclear. V gave up 10 bases and J gave up 4 bases, with 12 bases separating them. CDR1 is MNHEY, CDR2 SVGAGI, per germline. CDR3 length: 12 amino acids. The CDR3 coding sequence is TGTGCCACAACAAAACCCCCAGATACGCAGTATTTT. Its translation: CATTKPPDTQYF.

The chain links TRBV7-3 to TRBJ2-1, with a possible D match to TRBD2 (6 bases). The germline V gene has CDR1 SGHTA and CDR2 FQGTGA. This CDR3 has 15 amino acids. V gave up 5 bases and J gave up 0 bases, with 11 bases separating them. CDR3 protein: CASSLASSSYNEQFF. Here the CDR3 DNA reads TGTGCCAGCAGCCTAGCGTCGAGCTCCTACAATGAGCAGTTCTTC. Full variable domain (remainder filled in from reference TRBV7-3 and TRBJ2-1): GAGVSQTPSNKVTEKGKYVELRCDPISGHTALYWYRQSLGQGPEFLIYFQGTGAADDSGLPNDRFFAVRPEGSVSTLKIQRTERGDSAVYLCASSLASSSYNEQFFGPGTRLTVL.

This sequence joins TRBV7-3 and TRBJ1-4, with D perhaps TRBD1 (5 bases). The CDR3 extends over 15 amino acids. Trimming cost V 2 bases and J 3 bases, with 10 bases left between them. Germline assignment: CDR1 SGHTA and CDR2 FQGTGA. The CDR3 DNA is TGTGCCAGCAGCTTATCAGGGTTTTCTAATGAAAAACTGTTTTTT. Its protein product is CASSLSGFSNEKLFF.

This chain joins TRBV6-6 and TRBJ1-1; D unclear. Germline V gene lookup returns CDR1 MNHNY and CDR2 SVGAGI (reference sequence). Trimming took 8 bases from V and 1 from J, leaving 8 bases between them. The length of the CDR3 is 12 residues. The CDR3 loop is CASGRGNTEAFF. For the CDR3, the DNA is TGTGCCAGCGGGCGGGGGAACACTGAAGCTTTCTTT.

The chain links TRBV5-1 to TRBJ1-2, with D perhaps matching TRBD1 (5 bases). This CDR3 comprises 13 residues. With 0 bases removed from V and 6 bases from J, the gap between germline ends came to 9 bases. Looked up from germline, CDR1 is SGHRS and CDR2 is YFSETQ. Here the CDR3 reads CASSLAPGNGYTF. The CDR3 DNA sequence: TGCGCCAGCAGCTTGGCCCCAGGGAATGGCTACACCTTC.

The rearrangement uses TRBV4-1 and TRBJ2-7, with D possibly TRBD2 on 7 matching bases. With 0 bases removed from V and 2 bases from J, the gap between germline ends came to 11 bases. CDR3 length: 15 amino acids. The germline V gene encodes CDR1 MGHRA and CDR2 YSYEKL. CDR3 region: CASSQEPGGTYEQYF. The CDR3 nucleotides read TGCGCCAGCAGCCAAGAACCGGGGGGCACCTACGAGCAGTACTTC.

The chain is built from TRBV4-1 and TRBJ2-7; the D gene is possibly TRBD1 (6 bases). CDR3 size: 15 residues. The V gene's germline CDR1 is MGHRA and CDR2 YSYEKL. V lost 1 base, J lost 5 bases, and 15 bases lay in between. Here the CDR3 DNA reads TGCGCCAGCAGCCAAGGGTCTCAGGGGACGGACGAGCAGTACTTC. Translating it yields CASSQGSQGTDEQYF.

The chain couples TRBV19 to TRBJ2-3; 9 positions match TRBD2. This CDR3 region has 15 residues. V trimming: 9 bases; J trimming: 6 bases; junction bases outside the gene matches: 13. CDR1 is LNHDA, CDR2 SQIVND, per germline (reference sequence). CDR3 region: CASTQFSGGMDTQYF. The CDR3 bases are TGTGCCAGCACACAATTTAGCGGGGGCATGGATACGCAGTATTTT. Drawing the rest from reference TRBV19 and TRBJ2-3, the complete variable domain is DGGITQSPKYLFRKEGQNVTLSCEQNLNHDAMYWYRQDPGQGLRLIYYSQIVNDFQKGDIAEGYSVSREKKESFPLTVTSAQKNPTAFYLCASTQFSGGMDTQYFGPGTRLTVL.

The chain has TRBV29-1 and TRBJ1-2; tentative D call: TRBD1 (5 bases). Germline CDR1 reads SQVTM; CDR2 reads ANQGSEA. V was shortened by 0 bases and J by 7 bases, with 15 bases between the two germline ends. This CDR3 comprises 14 residues. The CDR3 sequence: CSVEEWGRDSGYTF. DNA for the CDR3: TGCAGCGTTGAAGAGTGGGGCAGGGACTCTGGCTACACCTTC.

V and J are TRBV27 and TRBJ2-1; possible D gene TRBD1, 6 bases. V dropped 6 bases and J dropped 6 bases, with 12 bases sitting between them. Germline lookup yields CDR1 MNHEY and CDR2 SMNVEV (reference sequence). The CDR3 spans 13 residues. CDR3 nucleotide sequence: TGTGCCAGCAGGGATGGGGGCTCCAATGAGCAGTTCTTC. This sequence encodes CASRDGGSNEQFF.

This clone was counted between two and nine times. V is TRBV28 and J is TRBJ1-2, with 11 bases matching TRBD1. From germline, CDR1 is MDHEN and CDR2 SYDVKM. The ends lost 8 bases at V and 8 bases at J; junction bases unmatched: 7. The CDR3 totals 13 residues. The CDR3, as DNA: TGTGCCAGCCGGGGACAGGGGGATGGGGGCTACACCTTC. It codes for CASRGQGDGGYTF.

CDR3 in DNA: TGTGCCTGGGGACAGGGGTTTTCCTACGAGCAGTACTTC. Protein sequence: CAWGQGFSYEQYF. This chain joins TRBV30 and TRBJ2-7; 9 nucleotides match TRBD1. This CDR3 is 13 amino acids long. The germline CDR1 and CDR2 sequences are GTSNPN and SVGIG (reference sequence). V shed 5 bases, J shed 1 base, and the junction held 3 bases outside the gene matches.

The V gene is TRBV6-5, the J gene TRBJ2-2; possible D gene TRBD1, 8 bases. Trimming pared 6 bases from V and 5 bases from J, leaving 16 bases between. The CDR3 has 15 amino acids. Germline values: CDR1 MNHEY, CDR2 SVGAGI. CDR3 in DNA: TGTGCCAGCAGCCGTACAGGGGGGGAGACCGGGGAGCTGTTTTTT. This codes for CASSRTGGETGELFF.